The clone carrying this TCR beta chain was counted between two and nine times. Its target is not known. The source of the sample is a study of shared clonotypes between healthy human individuals. Study-wide results and limits: Measured sharing among donors was expected to vary with sequencing depth.

What was sequenced on ten immunoSEQ deep assay plates was unsorted PBMC DNA. Sequencing used immunoSEQ multiplex PCR; TCRdb keeps in-frame clones, though not all of them. The sample contains roughly 500,000 clones, more than 75% of which appear only once. This CDR3 spans 13 amino acids. Trimming stripped 4 bases from V and 3 bases from J, with 12 bases between. Germline V gene data show CDR1 as GTSNPN and CDR2 as SVGIG (reference sequence). The gene calls are TRBV30 and TRBJ1-1; perhaps TRBD1 as D (5 bases). The sequencing sample was made of PBMCs. This clonotype was obtained from a woman in her 40s in good health. Some clones in this sample may be carry-over from other donors' samples. CDR3 loop: CAWNQNRYTEAFF. The CDR3 DNA is TGTGCCTGGAACCAAAACAGGTACACTGAAGCTTTCTTT.